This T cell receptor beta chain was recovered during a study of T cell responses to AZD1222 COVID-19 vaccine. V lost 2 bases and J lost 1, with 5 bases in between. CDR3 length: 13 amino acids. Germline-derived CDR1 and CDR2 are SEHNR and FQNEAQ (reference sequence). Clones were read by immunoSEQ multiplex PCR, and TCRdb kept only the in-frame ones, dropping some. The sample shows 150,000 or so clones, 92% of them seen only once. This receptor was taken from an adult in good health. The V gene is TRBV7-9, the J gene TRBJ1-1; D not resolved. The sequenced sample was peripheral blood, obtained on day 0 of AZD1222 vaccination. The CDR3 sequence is CASSLSRNTEAFF. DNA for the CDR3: TGTGCCAGCAGCTTAAGTAGGAACACTGAAGCTTTCTTT.